This TCR beta chain was documented in a study of blood T cell repertoires in COVID-19. Background on the study: Donors in the United States, Italy and Spain gave samples during acute or convalescent COVID-19. From T cells, B-cell-depleted T cells, or PBMCs came the material, which was cDNA or gDNA.

Authors' processing steps: Reference gene primer amplification gave estimated nucleated cell counts. Sequenced by immunoSEQ multiplex PCR; TCRdb stores in-frame clones only, minus some. The DNA was the basis for D and trimming; V, J and clone size are from that table. The sample shows 270,000 or so clones, 89% of them seen only once. Seattle participants joined during active infection and were tracked over time. What was sequenced was peripheral blood. The clonotype comes from a young woman with COVID-19, enrolled during active disease.

This CDR3 is CASSSISLAGGNEQFF. The CDR3 DNA is TGTGCCAGCAGCTCGATTAGTCTAGCGGGGGGCAATGAGCAGTTCTTC. The rearrangement joins TRBV5-4 to TRBJ2-1; 11 bases fit TRBD2. CDR1 is SGHNT, CDR2 YYREEE, per germline (reference sequence). Unmatched junction bases numbered 8, after V lost 3 bases and J lost 6 bases. The CDR3 is made up of 16 amino acids.